The 15 T cell receptor beta chains listed next were all sequenced from one sample in a study of blood T cell repertoires in COVID-19. Only in-frame clones appear in the TCRdb table, and some are missing; sequencing was by immunoSEQ multiplex PCR. The table lists more than 95,000 clones, just under 85% of them singletons. The material sequenced was peripheral blood. The receptor source for this set is a woman aged 80 or older with active or convalescent COVID-19.

The chain combines TRBV19 with TRBJ1-1; a weak D match, TRBD1 (6 bases). The CDR3 extends over 13 amino acids. The V gene lost 6 bases and the J gene lost 0 bases, with 8 bases spanning the gap. From germline, CDR1 is LNHDA and CDR2 SQIVND (reference sequence). The CDR3 protein is CASSRGMNTEAFF. The CDR3 DNA reads TGTGCCAGTAGCAGGGGCATGAACACTGAAGCTTTCTTT.

In its sample, this clone was seen a few times. This sequence joins TRBV1 and TRBJ2-7; the table's D call of TRBD1 was not tested on the DNA. TRBV1 has pseudogene status. This CDR3 has 19 residues. The CDR3 nucleotides read TGCACCAGCAGCGGACAGGGGGCCCCCCAACCTCCTCCTTTCTACGAGCAGTACTTC. Translated, it gives CTSSGQGAPQPPPFYEQYF.

This clone was counted only a few times. J is TRBJ2-2 and V is TRBV5-1; possible D gene TRBD1, 6 bases. The CDR3 has 16 amino acids. The germline V gene has CDR1 SGHRS and CDR2 YFSETQ. The germline V and J ends were trimmed by 1 base and 6 bases, with 16 bases remaining between them. CDR3 sequence (DNA): TGCGCCAGCAGCTTGCTTGGGGGCGAAACCCCCGGGGAGCTGTTTTTT. Translation gives CASSLLGGETPGELFF.

The chain has TRBV7-9 and TRBJ2-3; weak D call: TRBD1 (6 bases). V was cut by 5 bases and J by 5 bases, with 14 bases left in between. The germline gives CDR1 SEHNR, CDR2 FQNEAQ (reference sequence). The CDR3 is made up of 14 amino acids. DNA of the CDR3: TGTGCCAGCAGCGCGACCAGGGGCGGAGATACGCAGTATTTT. It translates to CASSATRGGDTQYF.

As for this clone: A junction boundary mismatches the germline segment, possibly from a read error. This rearrangement joins TRBV7-7 to TRBJ2-1; the match to TRBD2 covers 14 bases. Germline V gene lookup returns CDR1 SSHAT and CDR2 FNYEAQ (reference sequence). The CDR3 runs to 15 residues. The CDR3 loop reads CASSLGLAGGSEQFF. DNA for the CDR3: TGTGCTAGCAGCTTAGGACTAGCGGGAGGCAGTGAGCAGTTCTTC.

The rearrangement links TRBV19 to TRBJ1-2; D is undetermined. The germline V gene has CDR1 LNHDA and CDR2 SQIVND (reference sequence). The CDR3 is 16 amino acids. V shed 6 bases and J shed 8 bases, with 25 bases lying between them. The CDR3 here is CASRPSRSKSVHGYTF. CDR3 DNA: TGTGCCAGTAGACCGTCCAGAAGTAAGAGCGTCCACGGCTACACCTTC.

The chain uses TRBV19 and TRBJ1-1, with D maybe TRBD1 (6 bases). CDR3 size: 15 residues. Germline values: CDR1 LNHDA, CDR2 SQIVND (reference sequence). The V gene lost 3 bases and the J gene lost 4 bases, with 15 bases spanning the gap. The CDR3 loop reads CASSMGASGGTEAFF. The CDR3 DNA follows: TGTGCCAGTAGTATGGGGGCCTCGGGGGGCACTGAAGCTTTCTTT.

The chain links TRBV28 to TRBJ2-7, with D unclear. The CDR3 covers 13 residues. V lost 1 base, J lost 3 bases, and 7 bases lay in between. Germline-derived CDR1 and CDR2 are MDHEN and SYDVKM. CDR3 protein: CASSLSAGYEQYF. CDR3 in DNA: TGTGCCAGCAGTTTATCCGCCGGCTACGAGCAGTACTTC. Supplemented by reference TRBV28 and TRBJ2-7, the full variable domain reads DVKVTQSSRYLVKRTGEKVFLECVQDMDHENMFWYRQDPGLGLRLIYFSYDVKMKEKGDIPEGYSVSREKKERFSLILESASTNQTSMYLCASSLSAGYEQYFGPGTRLTVT.

The chain combines TRBV7-9 with TRBJ1-2; possibly TRBD1 for D (6 bases). CDR3 size: 12 residues. The V and J ends lost 8 bases and 2 bases respectively, with 9 bases between them. Per germline, CDR1 SEHNR and CDR2 FQNEAQ (reference sequence). Here the CDR3 DNA reads TGTGCCAGCGGACAGACCAACTATGGCTACACCTTC. It encodes CASGQTNYGYTF.

The V gene is TRBV30, the J gene TRBJ1-2, with 10 bases identical to TRBD1. This CDR3 has 15 residues. Trimming at V came to 4 bases and at J to 8 bases, leaving 13 bases not matched to a gene. Per the germline V gene, CDR1 is GTSNPN and CDR2 is SVGIG (reference sequence). The CDR3 bases are TGTGCCTGGAATAGAAGGGACAGGGGATTCGGAGGCTACACCTTC. Translation gives CAWNRRDRGFGGYTF. The full variable domain, rest sourced from reference TRBV30 and TRBJ1-2, is SQTIHQWPATLVQPVGSPLSLECTVEGTSNPNLYWYRQAAGRGLQLLFYSVGIGQISSEVPQNLSASRPQDRQFILSSKKLLLSDSGFYLCAWNRRDRGFGGYTFGSGTRLTVV.

The chain combines TRBV2 with TRBJ1-2; a weak D match, TRBD1 (5 bases). Between the trimmed V and J ends, which lost 5 bases and 1 base, there was a span of 8 bases. CDR3 length: 13 amino acids. Germline CDR1 and CDR2: SNHLY and FYNNEI. CDR3: CASSIDSNYGYTF. Here the CDR3 DNA reads TGTGCCAGCAGTATTGACAGTAACTATGGCTACACCTTC.

V is TRBV6-6 and J is TRBJ1-4; unclear D gene. Germline CDR1 and CDR2: MNHNY and SVGAGI (reference sequence). With 8 bases removed from V and 0 bases from J, the gap between germline ends came to 13 bases. The CDR3 is 15 residues long. This CDR3 is CASVETPTTNEKLFF. In DNA form, the CDR3 reads TGTGCCAGCGTCGAGACACCTACAACTAATGAAAAACTGTTTTTT.

The J gene is TRBJ2-5, the V gene TRBV5-5; TRBD2 matches 8 bases. The J call is doubtful: the DNA matches TRBJ2-7 better. The CDR3 consists of 14 residues. Germline lookup yields CDR1 SGHKS and CDR2 YYEKEE (reference sequence). The CDR3 sequence: CASSPPGGPYEQYF. DNA for the CDR3: TGTGCCAGCAGCCCCCCGGGGGGGCCCTACGAGCAGTACTTC.

The chain carries TRBV7-6 and TRBJ2-1; possible D gene TRBD2, 5 bases. Trimming removed 5 bases from V and 0 bases from J, with 11 bases in between. The length of the CDR3 is 15 residues. Per the germline V gene, CDR1 is SGHVS and CDR2 is FNYEAQ. This chain's CDR3 is CASSPLATSYNEQFF. The DNA of the CDR3 is TGTGCCAGCAGCCCTCTAGCTACCTCCTACAATGAGCAGTTCTTC. Full variable domain (rest looked up from reference TRBV7-6 and TRBJ2-1): GAGVSQSPRYKVTKRGQDVALRCDPISGHVSLYWYRQALGQGPEFLTYFNYEAQQDKSGLPNDRFSAERPEGSISTLTIQRTEQRDSAMYRCASSPLATSYNEQFFGPGTRLTVL.

V usage is TRBV2 and J usage is TRBJ2-3; D is unclear. Trimming shortened V by 4 bases and J by 0 bases, and 5 bases separated the two germline ends. CDR3 length equals 13 residues. Per the germline V gene, CDR1 is SNHLY and CDR2 is FYNNEI. The CDR3 DNA reads as TGTGCCAGCAGTGCCGAGAGCACAGATACGCAGTATTTT. Protein product: CASSAESTDTQYF.